This TCR beta chain was documented in a study of cytomegalovirus exposure and HLA in healthy donors. About the research overall: Early release data held 85 million to 95 million unique TCRs from HLA-typed donors.

Worth noting for this clone: The antigen is undetermined.

Germline loops: CDR1 SQVTM, CDR2 ANQGSEA. The CDR3 is 15 residues long. V was clipped by 6 bases and J by 5 bases; unmatched bases: 6. Study results and caveats: Sequencing depth across donors, presence/absence analyses assumed, was roughly uniform. TCR beta V segments were, for the most part, productive about 87% or about 30% of the time in an earlier analysis.

13 Jbeta primers and 60 Vbeta primers were used for the PCR. TCRdb keeps only in-frame clones here, not all; method: immunoSEQ multiplex PCR. The sample shows some 130,000 clones, approximately 85% of them seen only once. Whereas donors were nominally healthy upon sampling, unrecorded immune exposures were probable. Sequenced sample: PBMCs. The chain links TRBV29-1 to TRBJ2-3; 15 bases fit TRBD2. This TCR came from a woman aged 25 to 45 in good health and CMV-seropositive. The CDR3 sequence is CSVPRTSGRVDTQYF. In DNA, the CDR3 is TGCAGCGTACCGAGGACTAGCGGGAGGGTAGATACGCAGTATTTT.